This T cell receptor beta chain was documented in a study of CD8+ T cells in alopecia areata. The sequencing template was cDNA reverse transcribed from extracted RNA. Profiling relied on immunoSEQ multiplex PCR, and the TCRdb table lists in-frame clones only, not all of them. The table has approximately 98,000 clones, under 60% seen once. Germline CDR1 reads SGHDT; CDR2 reads YYEEEE. V lost 4 bases, J lost 3 bases, and 7 bases lay in between. CDR3 length equals 12 residues. Lesional scalp punch biopsies and peripheral blood came from alopecia areata patients. This chain joins TRBV5-6 and TRBJ1-1; D unresolved. This clonotype was obtained from a human donor with alopecia areata. The sequenced sample was NKG2D-low CD8+ T cells sorted from blood. This CDR3 reads CASSTGDTEAFF. The CDR3 DNA sequence: TGTGCCAGCAGCACCGGGGACACTGAAGCTTTCTTT.